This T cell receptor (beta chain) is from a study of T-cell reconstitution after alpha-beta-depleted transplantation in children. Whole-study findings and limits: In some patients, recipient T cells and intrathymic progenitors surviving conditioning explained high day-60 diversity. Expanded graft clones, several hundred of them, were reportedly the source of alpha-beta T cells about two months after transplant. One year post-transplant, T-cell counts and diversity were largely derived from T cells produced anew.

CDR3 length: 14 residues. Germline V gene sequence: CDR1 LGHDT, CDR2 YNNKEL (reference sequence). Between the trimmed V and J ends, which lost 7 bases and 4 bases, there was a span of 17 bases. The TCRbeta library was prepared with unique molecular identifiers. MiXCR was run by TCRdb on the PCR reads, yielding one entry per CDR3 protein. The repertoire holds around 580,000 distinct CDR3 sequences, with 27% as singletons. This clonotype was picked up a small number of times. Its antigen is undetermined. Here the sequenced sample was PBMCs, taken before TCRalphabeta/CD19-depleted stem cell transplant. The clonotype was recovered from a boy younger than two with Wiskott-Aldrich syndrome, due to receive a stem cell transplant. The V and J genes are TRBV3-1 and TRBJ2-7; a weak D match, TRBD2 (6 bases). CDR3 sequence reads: CASKRSGGEYEQYF. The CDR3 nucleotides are TGTGCCAGCAAGAGAAGCGGAGGGGAGTACGAGCAGTACTTC.